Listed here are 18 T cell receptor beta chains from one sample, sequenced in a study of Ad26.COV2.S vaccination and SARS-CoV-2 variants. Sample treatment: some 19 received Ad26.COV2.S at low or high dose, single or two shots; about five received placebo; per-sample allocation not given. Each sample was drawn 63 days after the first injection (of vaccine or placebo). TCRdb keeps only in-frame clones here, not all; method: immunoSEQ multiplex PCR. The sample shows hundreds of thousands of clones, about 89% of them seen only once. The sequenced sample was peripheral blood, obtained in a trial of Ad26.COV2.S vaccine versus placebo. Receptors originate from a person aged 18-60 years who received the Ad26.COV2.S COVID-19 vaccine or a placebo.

In DNA form, the CDR3 reads TGCAGCGTTGCGGGAGGGCCTAAGACCCAGTACTTC. Translation: CSVAGGPKTQYF. The chain couples TRBV29-1 to TRBJ2-5; 8 nucleotides match TRBD2. The V and J ends lost 4 bases and 6 bases, in that order; junction bases with no gene match: 4. There are 12 residues in the CDR3. CDR1 is SQVTM and CDR2 is ANQGSEA in the germline V gene.

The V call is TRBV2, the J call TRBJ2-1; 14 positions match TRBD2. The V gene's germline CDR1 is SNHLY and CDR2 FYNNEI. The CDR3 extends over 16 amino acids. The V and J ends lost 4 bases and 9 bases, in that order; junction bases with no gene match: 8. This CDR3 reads CASSVRGTSGSGEQFF. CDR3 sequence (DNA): TGTGCCAGCAGTGTGAGGGGGACTAGCGGGAGTGGTGAGCAGTTCTTC.

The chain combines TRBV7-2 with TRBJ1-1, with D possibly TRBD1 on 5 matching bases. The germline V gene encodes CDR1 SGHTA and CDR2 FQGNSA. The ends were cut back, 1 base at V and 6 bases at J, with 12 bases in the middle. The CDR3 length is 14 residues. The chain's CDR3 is CASSLGGDGAEAFF. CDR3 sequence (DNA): TGTGCCAGCAGCTTAGGAGGGGATGGGGCTGAAGCTTTCTTT.

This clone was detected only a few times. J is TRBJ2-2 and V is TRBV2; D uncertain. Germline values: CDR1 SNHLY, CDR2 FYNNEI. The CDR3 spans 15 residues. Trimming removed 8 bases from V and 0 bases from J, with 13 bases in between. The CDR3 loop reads CASGRQVANTGELFF. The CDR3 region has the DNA TGTGCCAGCGGTCGGCAGGTCGCGAACACCGGGGAGCTGTTTTTT.

The CDR3 protein is CASTSEYNEQFF. The CDR3 bases are TGTGCCAGTACTAGCGAATACAATGAGCAGTTCTTC. The chain has TRBV19 and TRBJ2-1, with D perhaps matching TRBD2 (6 bases). V was clipped by 7 bases and J by 4 bases, with 8 bases between them. CDR3 size: 12 residues. Per germline, CDR1 LNHDA and CDR2 SQIVND (reference sequence).

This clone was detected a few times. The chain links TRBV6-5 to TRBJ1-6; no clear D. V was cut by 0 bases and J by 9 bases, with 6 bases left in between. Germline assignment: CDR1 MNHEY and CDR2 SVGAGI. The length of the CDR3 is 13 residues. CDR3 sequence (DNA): TGTGCCAGCAGTTACTCGTCGCCTTCACCCCTCCACTTT. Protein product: CASSYSSPSPLHF.

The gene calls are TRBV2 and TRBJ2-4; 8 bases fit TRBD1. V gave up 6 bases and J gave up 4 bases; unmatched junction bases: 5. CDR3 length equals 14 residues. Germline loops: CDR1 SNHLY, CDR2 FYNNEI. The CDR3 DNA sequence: TGTGCCAGCAGGGGGACAGGCGCGAAAAACATTCAGTACTTC. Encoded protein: CASRGTGAKNIQYF.

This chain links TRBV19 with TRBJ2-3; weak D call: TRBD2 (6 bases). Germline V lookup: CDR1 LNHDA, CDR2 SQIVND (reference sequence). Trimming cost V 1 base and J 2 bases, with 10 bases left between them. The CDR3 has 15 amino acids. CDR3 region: CASSIAWGVTDTQYF. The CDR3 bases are TGTGCCAGTAGTATAGCGTGGGGGGTCACAGATACGCAGTATTTT.

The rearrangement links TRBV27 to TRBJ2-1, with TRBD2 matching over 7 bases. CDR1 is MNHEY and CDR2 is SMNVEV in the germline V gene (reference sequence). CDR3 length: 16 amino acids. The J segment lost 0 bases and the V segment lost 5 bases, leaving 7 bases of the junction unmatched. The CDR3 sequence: CASSPQAGFSYNEQFF. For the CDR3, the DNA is TGTGCCAGCAGTCCCCAAGCGGGGTTCTCCTACAATGAGCAGTTCTTC.

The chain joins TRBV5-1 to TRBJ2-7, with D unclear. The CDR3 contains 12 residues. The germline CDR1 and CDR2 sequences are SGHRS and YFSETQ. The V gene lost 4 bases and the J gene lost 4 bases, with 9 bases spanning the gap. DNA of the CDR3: TGCGCCAGCAGCGAGACGGCATACGAGCAGTACTTC. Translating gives CASSETAYEQYF.

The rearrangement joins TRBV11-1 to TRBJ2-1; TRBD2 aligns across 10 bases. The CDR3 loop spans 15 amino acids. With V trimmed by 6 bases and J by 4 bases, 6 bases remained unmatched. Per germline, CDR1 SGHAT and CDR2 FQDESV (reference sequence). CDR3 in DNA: TGTGCCAGCAGACCCCTAGCGGGGGCGTACAATGAGCAGTTCTTC. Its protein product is CASRPLAGAYNEQFF.

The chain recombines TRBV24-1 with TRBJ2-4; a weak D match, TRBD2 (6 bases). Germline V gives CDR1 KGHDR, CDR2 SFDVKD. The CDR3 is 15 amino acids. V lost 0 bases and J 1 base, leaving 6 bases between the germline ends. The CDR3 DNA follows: TGTGCCACCAGTGATTTGCGGGGGGCCAAAAACATTCAGTACTTC. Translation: CATSDLRGAKNIQYF.

CDR3 amino acids: CASSSNGGGLETQYF. CDR3 DNA sequence: TGTGCCAGCAGCTCCAATGGGGGAGGGCTGGAGACCCAGTACTTC. The chain carries TRBV21-1 and TRBJ2-5; the table's D gene call, TRBD2, was not cross checked with the DNA. TRBV21-1 is designated a pseudogene. The CDR3 runs to 15 residues.

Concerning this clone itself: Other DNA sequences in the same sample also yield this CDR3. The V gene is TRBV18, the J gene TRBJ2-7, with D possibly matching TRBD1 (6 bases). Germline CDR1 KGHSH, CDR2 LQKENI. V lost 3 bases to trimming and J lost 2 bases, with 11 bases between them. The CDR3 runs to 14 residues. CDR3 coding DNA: TGTGCCAGCTCACCCCGACAGGAAGCCTACGAGCAGTACTTC. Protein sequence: CASSPRQEAYEQYF.

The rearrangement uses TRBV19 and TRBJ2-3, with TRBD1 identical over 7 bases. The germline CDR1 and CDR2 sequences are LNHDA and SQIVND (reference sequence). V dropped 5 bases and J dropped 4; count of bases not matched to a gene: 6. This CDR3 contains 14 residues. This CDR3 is CASSLQGFADTQYF. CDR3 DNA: TGTGCCAGTAGTCTACAGGGGTTCGCAGATACGCAGTATTTT.

CDR3 coding DNA: TGCGCCAGCAGCCAACCAGGGGTCACCGGGGAGCTGTTTTTT. Translation gives CASSQPGVTGELFF. The chain combines TRBV4-3 with TRBJ2-2; maybe TRBD1 (6 bases). Germline-derived CDR1 and CDR2 are LGHNA and YSLEER. This CDR3 has 14 residues. V was cut by 2 bases and J by 4 bases, with 8 bases left in between.

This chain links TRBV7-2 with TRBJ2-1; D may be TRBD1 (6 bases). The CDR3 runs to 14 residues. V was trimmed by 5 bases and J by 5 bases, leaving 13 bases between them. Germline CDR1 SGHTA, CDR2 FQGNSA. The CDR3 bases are TGTGCCAGCAGCGTTCCGGGACAAAACAATGAGCAGTTCTTC. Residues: CASSVPGQNNEQFF. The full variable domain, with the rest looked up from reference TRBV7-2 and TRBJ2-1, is GAGVSQSPSNKVTEKGKDVELRCDPISGHTALYWYRQSLGQGLEFLIYFQGNSAPDKSGLPSDRFSAERTGGSVSTLTIQRTQQEDSAVYLCASSVPGQNNEQFFGPGTRLTVL.

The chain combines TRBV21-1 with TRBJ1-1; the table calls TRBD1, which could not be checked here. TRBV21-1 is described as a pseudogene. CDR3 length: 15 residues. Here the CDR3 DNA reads TGTGCCAGCAGGGGGAACAGGGAGTTGAACACTGAAGCTTTCTTT. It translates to CASRGNRELNTEAFF.